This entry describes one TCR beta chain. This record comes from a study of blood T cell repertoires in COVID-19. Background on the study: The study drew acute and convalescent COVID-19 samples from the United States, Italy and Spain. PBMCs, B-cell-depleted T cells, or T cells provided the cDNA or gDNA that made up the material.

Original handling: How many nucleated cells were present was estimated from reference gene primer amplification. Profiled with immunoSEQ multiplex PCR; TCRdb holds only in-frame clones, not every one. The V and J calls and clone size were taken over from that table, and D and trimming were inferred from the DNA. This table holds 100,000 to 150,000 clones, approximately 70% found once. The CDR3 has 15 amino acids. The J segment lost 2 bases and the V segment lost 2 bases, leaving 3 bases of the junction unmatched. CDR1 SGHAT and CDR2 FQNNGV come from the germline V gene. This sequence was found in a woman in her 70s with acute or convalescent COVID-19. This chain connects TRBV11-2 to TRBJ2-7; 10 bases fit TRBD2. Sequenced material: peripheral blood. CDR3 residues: CASSLLAGGPYEQYF. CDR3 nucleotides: TGTGCCAGCAGCTTATTAGCGGGGGGACCCTACGAGCAGTACTTC.